This T cell receptor beta chain came from a study of T cell responses to AZD1222 COVID-19 vaccine. The study, taken as a whole, reports: Donors were chiefly white British, with a greater number of females, and clonal diversity was perhaps underestimated. Repertoires in all cases were sampled only once the peak T cell response had passed. Nearly half of spike-specific TCRs reportedly target variant regions that are unmutated in the B.1.351 and B.1.1.7 variants.

This clone was seen a single time. Antigen: not known. Assay used: immunoSEQ multiplex PCR; TCRdb lists only in-frame clones, some missing. The table includes some 120,000 clones, more than 85% detected once. The TCR was taken from an adult in good health. Sequenced here: peripheral blood, sampled on day 0 of MenACWY control vaccination.

The CDR3 spells CASSYGQRTEAFF. CDR3 coding DNA: TGTGCCAGCAGTTACGGACAGCGCACTGAAGCTTTCTTT. The chain joins TRBV6-5 to TRBJ1-1; TRBD1 might be the D (6 bases). V was pared by 2 bases and J by 4 bases, with 8 bases between. Per germline, CDR1 MNHEY and CDR2 SVGAGI. CDR3 size: 13 residues.